This T cell receptor beta chain comes out of a study of blood T cell repertoires in COVID-19. Across the study: From the United States, Italy and Spain came samples of acute and convalescent COVID-19. The cDNA or gDNA used as material had been derived from T cells, B-cell-depleted T cells, or PBMCs.

How the authors handled the data: Estimates of nucleated cell counts were drawn from the amplification of reference gene primers. TCRdb's copy holds only in-frame clones and misses some; the assay was immunoSEQ multiplex PCR. V, J and clone size are taken as reported in that table, and D and trimming were inferred from the DNA itself. Here the sample spans tens of thousands of clones, about 83% being singletons. This clone was seen a single time. The CDR3 sequence is 11 residues long. Trimming cost V 3 bases and J 13 bases; bases outside gene matches: 6. The germline gives CDR1 DFQATT, CDR2 SNEGSKA (reference sequence).

Sequences were obtained from peripheral blood. The rearrangement links TRBV20-1 to TRBJ2-1, with 7 bases matching TRBD2. The receptor was derived from a human donor in a cohort sampled during active COVID-19. This CDR3 is CSASPGLEQFF. Here the CDR3 DNA reads TGCAGTGCTAGTCCTGGACTAGAACAGTTCTTC.